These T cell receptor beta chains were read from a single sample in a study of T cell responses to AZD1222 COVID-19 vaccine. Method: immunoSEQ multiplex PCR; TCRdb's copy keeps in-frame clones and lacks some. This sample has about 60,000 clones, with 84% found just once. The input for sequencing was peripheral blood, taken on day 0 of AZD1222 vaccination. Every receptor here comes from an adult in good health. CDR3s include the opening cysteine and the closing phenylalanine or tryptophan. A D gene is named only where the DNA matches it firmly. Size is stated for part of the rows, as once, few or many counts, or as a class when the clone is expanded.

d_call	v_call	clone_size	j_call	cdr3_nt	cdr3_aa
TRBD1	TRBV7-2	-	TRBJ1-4	TGTGCCAGCACTCGGGACAGGGGTCCGACTAATGAAAAACTGTTTTTT	CASTRDRGPTNEKLFF
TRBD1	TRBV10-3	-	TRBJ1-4	TGTGCCATCAGTGAGTCTGTTATCGGGACAGGGGATGAAAAACTGTTTTTT	CAISESVIGTGDEKLFF
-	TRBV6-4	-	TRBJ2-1	TGTGCCAGCAGTGACGGGTTCCGTAGCTCCTACAATGAGCAGTTCTTC	CASSDGFRSSYNEQFF
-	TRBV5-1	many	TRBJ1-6	TGCGCCAGCAGCTTGGTTCTCACCGGGGGTGCACCCCTCCACTTT	CASSLVLTGGAPLHF
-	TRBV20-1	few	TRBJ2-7	TGCAGGCGCCCCTACGAGCAGTACTTC	CRRPYEQYF
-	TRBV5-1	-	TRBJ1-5	TGCGCCAGCAGCCCAGGGGCCAATCAGCCCCAGCATTTT	CASSPGANQPQHF
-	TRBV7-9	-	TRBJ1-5	TGTGCCAGCAGCTACAGTAGCAATCAGCCCCAGCATTTT	CASSYSSNQPQHF
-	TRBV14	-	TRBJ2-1	TGTGCCAGCAGCCAAGATAGGATACGGTGGGGAGTGGGGTACAATGAGCAGTTCTTC	CASSQDRIRWGVGYNEQFF
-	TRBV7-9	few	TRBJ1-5	TGTGCCAGCAGCTTTTTGGATCAGCCCCAGCATTTT	CASSFLDQPQHF
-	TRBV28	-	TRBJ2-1	TGTGCCAGCTTTTCTATCGGGGGAGCCGGGTTGGAGCAGTTCTTC	CASFSIGGAGLEQFF
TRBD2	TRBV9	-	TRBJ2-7	TGTGCCAGCAGCGTGAGCGGGGGGCCTCCCTACGAGCAGTACTTC	CASSVSGGPPYEQYF
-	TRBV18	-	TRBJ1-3	TGTGCCAGCTCACCACCGTACCAGGGTCGGTCTGGAAACACCATATATTTT	CASSPPYQGRSGNTIYF
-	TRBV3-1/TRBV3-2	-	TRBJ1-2	TGTGCCAGCAGCCAAGTCCGCGGGGATGACTATGGCTACACCTTC	CASSQVRGDDYGYTF
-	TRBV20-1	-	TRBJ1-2	TGCAGTGCTAGTAATAGGGATAACTATGGCTACACCTTC	CSASNRDNYGYTF
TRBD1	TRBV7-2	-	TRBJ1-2	TGTGCCAGCAGCTCCCGGGACAGGGGCGTCGGCTACACCTTC	CASSSRDRGVGYTF
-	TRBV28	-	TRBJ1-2	TGTGCCAGCCGCGCGGCTGGCTACACCTTC	CASRAAGYTF
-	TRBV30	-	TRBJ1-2	TGTGCCTGGACCCAAAATCGGGGTTATGGCTACACCTTC	CAWTQNRGYGYTF
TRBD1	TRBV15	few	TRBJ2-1	TGTGCCACCTCCACCGGGACAGGGGCCTACAATGAGCAGTTCTTC	CATSTGTGAYNEQFF
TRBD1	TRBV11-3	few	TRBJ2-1	TGTGCCAGCAGTGATAGGACAGGGGACAATGAGCAGTTCTTC	CASSDRTGDNEQFF
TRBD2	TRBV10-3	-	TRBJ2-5	TGTGCCTCGGGACTACCACAAGAGACCCAGTACTTC	CASGLPQETQYF
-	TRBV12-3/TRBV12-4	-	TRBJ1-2	TGTGCCAGCAGTTCCCGGACACTGGGGGGCTACACCTTC	CASSSRTLGGYTF
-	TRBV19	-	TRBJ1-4	TGTGCCAGTAGTGGATCCAGGGTGAATGAAAAACTGTTTTTT	CASSGSRVNEKLFF
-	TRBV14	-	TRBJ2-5	TGTGCCAGCAGCCCCCAGGGGAGGGGGACAAAGACCCAGTACTTC	CASSPQGRGTKTQYF
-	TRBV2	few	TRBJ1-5	TGTGCCAGCAGTGGAATTAATAGCAATCAGCCCCAGCATTTT	CASSGINSNQPQHF
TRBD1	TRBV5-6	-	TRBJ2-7	TGTGCCAGCAGCTTTTTGACAGGGCCGAGGTCCGAGCAGTACTTC	CASSFLTGPRSEQYF
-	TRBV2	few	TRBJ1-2	TGTGCCAGCAGGGCGCTAGGGGGTACGAACTATGGCTACACCTTC	CASRALGGTNYGYTF
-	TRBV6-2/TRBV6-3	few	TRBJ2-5	TGTGCCAGCAGTTATTTGTGGACCCAGTACTTC	CASSYLWTQYF
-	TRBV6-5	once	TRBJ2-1	TGTGCCAGCAGTTCGCAGGAGGTGCCCAATGAGCAGTTCTTC	CASSSQEVPNEQFF
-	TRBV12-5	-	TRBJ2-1	TGTGCTAGTGGACAGGGGAGGCCCGGGGAGGAGCAGTTCTTC	CASGQGRPGEEQFF
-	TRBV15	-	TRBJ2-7	TGTGCCACCAGCGGAGTATTGGACACGACCTCCTACGAGCAGTACTTC	CATSGVLDTTSYEQYF
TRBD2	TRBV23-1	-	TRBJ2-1	TGCGCCAGCAGTCAACCCCCCGGGACTAGAGGTAATGAGCAGTTCTTC	CASSQPPGTRGNEQFF
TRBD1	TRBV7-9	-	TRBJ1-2	TGTGCCAGCAGCAACAGGGGTGGCTACACCTTC	CASSNRGGYTF
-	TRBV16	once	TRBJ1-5	TGTGCCAGCAGCTCACCCCAGGGGACTCAGCCCCAGCATTTT	CASSSPQGTQPQHF
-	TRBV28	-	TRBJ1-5	TGTGCCAGCGTAAAAGGCGGGTACGGCAATCAGCCCCAGCATTTT	CASVKGGYGNQPQHF
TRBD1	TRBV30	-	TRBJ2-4	TGTGCCTGGGGACAGGGCCAAAACATTCAGTACTTC	CAWGQGQNIQYF
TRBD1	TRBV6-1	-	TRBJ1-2	TGTGCCAGCGGGGGGACAGTAATACTGGGGTATGGCTACACCTTC	CASGGTVILGYGYTF
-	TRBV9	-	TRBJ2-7	TGTGCCAGCAGCCTTCCAGGGGTGGAGCAGTACTTC	CASSLPGVEQYF
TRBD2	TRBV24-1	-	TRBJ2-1	TGTGCCACCAGTGATTTCCCTAGCGGGGGCCCGCCGGGTGAGCAGTTCTTC	CATSDFPSGGPPGEQFF
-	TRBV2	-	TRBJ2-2	TGTGCCAGCAGTCTGAAAGGGGAGCTGTTTTTT	CASSLKGELFF
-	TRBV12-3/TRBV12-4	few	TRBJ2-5	TGTGCCAGCAGTTTTACACCGGGGGAGACCCAGTACTTC	CASSFTPGETQYF
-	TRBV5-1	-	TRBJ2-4	TGCGCCAGCACCGAGGGGTCACGAGGAAACATTCAGTACTTC	CASTEGSRGNIQYF
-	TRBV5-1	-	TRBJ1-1	TGCGCCAGCAGCTCAGACCAGGGGCGTGAAGCTTTCTTT	CASSSDQGREAFF
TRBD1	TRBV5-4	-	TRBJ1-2	TGTGCCAGCAGCCCCCGGGACAGGGGGCGCGGCTATGGCTACACCTTC	CASSPRDRGRGYGYTF
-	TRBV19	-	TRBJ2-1	TGTGCCAGTAGTATCGAGCCGTTTTCCTACAATGAGCAGTTCTTC	CASSIEPFSYNEQFF
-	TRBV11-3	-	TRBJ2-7	TGTGCCAGCAGCTTAGAACCCGGGGGCCCCGGGTCCTACGAGCAGTACTTC	CASSLEPGGPGSYEQYF
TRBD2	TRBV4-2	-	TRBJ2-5	TGTGCCAGCAGCCAAGTCGGACTAGAAGAGACCCAGTACTTC	CASSQVGLEETQYF
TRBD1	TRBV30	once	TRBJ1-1	TGTGCCTGGCACAGACAGGGCGGCACTGAAGCTTTCTTT	CAWHRQGGTEAFF
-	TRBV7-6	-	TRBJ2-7	TGTGCCAGCAGCTTAGCGGACAGATTCTCCTACGAGCAGTACTTC	CASSLADRFSYEQYF
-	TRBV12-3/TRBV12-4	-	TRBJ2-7	TGTGCCAGCAGTTTTGGGACATTCTACGAGCAGTACTTC	CASSFGTFYEQYF
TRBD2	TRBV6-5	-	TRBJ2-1	TGTGCCAGCAGTCCAAGCGGGGGGGGATACAATGAGCAGTTCTTC	CASSPSGGGYNEQFF
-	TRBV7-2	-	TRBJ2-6	TGTGCCAGCAGCTTAACTTCTGGGGCCAACGTCCTGACTTTC	CASSLTSGANVLTF
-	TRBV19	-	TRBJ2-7	TGTGCCAGTAGTATCGGAGGGGACGAGCAGTACTTC	CASSIGGDEQYF
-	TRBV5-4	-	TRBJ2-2	TGTGCCAGCAGCTTGGAAGGCGGTACGAACACCGGGGAGCTGTTTTTT	CASSLEGGTNTGELFF
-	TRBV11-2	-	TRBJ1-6	TGTGCCAGCAGCCCCCCTGGGGGGCGGGCCCATGGAACCCTCCACTTT	CASSPPGGRAHGTLHF
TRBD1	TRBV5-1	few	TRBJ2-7	TGCGCCAGCAGCCGGTTGTCAGGGGGCTACGAGCAGTACTTC	CASSRLSGGYEQYF